These 18 T cell receptor beta chains came from one sample sequenced in a study of T cell repertoires in cytomegalovirus infection. TCRdb re-derived calls from the reads in MiXCR, one entry per CDR3 protein. The sample holds some 100,000 distinct CDR3 sequences, around 22% seen once. The sequenced sample was CD8+ T cells from PBMCs. The receptors shown here come from a human donor in good health (CMV status not recorded). Some clones in this sample may be carry-over from other donors' samples.

A note on this clonotype: At one of its ends the junction is not consistent with the germline gene, which may arise from a read error. V is TRBV4-3 and J is TRBJ1-1; 7 bases are shared with TRBD1. Germline CDR1 is LGHNA and CDR2 is YSLEER. The CDR3 is 13 residues long. The CDR3 DNA is TGCGCCAGCAGCGAGTTGGACAGGACGCCGACTTTGTTT. Protein sequence: CASSELDRTPTLF.

The V call is TRBV5-1, the J call TRBJ2-5; tentative D call: TRBD2 (6 bases). V lost 2 bases to trimming and J lost 9 bases, with 17 bases between them. This CDR3 has 14 residues. Germline lookup yields CDR1 SGHRS and CDR2 YFSETQ. CDR3 sequence: CASSLRDSGEAQYF. CDR3 DNA: TGCGCCAGCAGCTTACGGGACTCCGGGGAGGCCCAGTACTTC.

The genes are TRBV28 and TRBJ2-1; 16 positions agree with TRBD2. Trimming took 5 bases from V and 8 from J; bases not matched to a gene: 3. The germline gives CDR1 MDHEN, CDR2 SYDVKM. The CDR3 consists of 15 residues. The CDR3, as DNA: TGTGCCAGCAGTCAGGGACTAGCGGGGGGGCATGAGCAGTTCTTC. This gives the protein CASSQGLAGGHEQFF.

In its sample, this clonotype was seen a few times. The chain has TRBV20-1 and TRBJ1-5; D might be TRBD1 (6 bases). The V gene's germline CDR1 is DFQATT and CDR2 SNEGSKA (reference sequence). Trimming left V 3 bases short and J 1 base short, with 13 bases between. CDR3 length: 15 amino acids. The CDR3 bases are TGCAGTGCTAGTCGGTTACAGGGAAGCAATCAGCCCCAGCATTTT. It yields the protein CSASRLQGSNQPQHF.

This clonotype was seen at least ten times. J is TRBJ1-2 and V is TRBV19; unclear D gene. Germline V CDR1 and CDR2: LNHDA, SQIVND (reference sequence). V lost 5 bases and J 4 bases, leaving 8 bases between the germline ends. The CDR3 runs 12 residues. CDR3 residues: CASSPRTYGYTF. The CDR3 nucleotides read TGTGCCAGTAGTCCAAGGACCTATGGCTACACCTTC.

The table lists this clonotype with a few counts. V is TRBV9 and J is TRBJ1-1; D is unresolved. V lost 4 bases to trimming and J lost 4 bases, with 14 bases between them. The germline gives CDR1 SGDLS, CDR2 YYNGEE. The CDR3 consists of 14 residues. CDR3 DNA sequence: TGTGCCAGCAGCCTAGGAGGTCAAGCCACTGAAGCTTTCTTT. Translating it yields CASSLGGQATEAFF.

The chain links TRBV29-1 to TRBJ1-1, with D tentatively TRBD1 (5 bases). Germline V gene lookup returns CDR1 SQVTM and CDR2 ANQGSEA. There are 13 residues in the CDR3. Trimming pared 7 bases from V and 4 bases from J, leaving 16 bases between. CDR3 sequence (DNA): TGCAGCGCCGACGGGGGGGAGGGCACTGAAGCTTTCTTT. This sequence encodes CSADGGEGTEAFF.

The chain couples TRBV20-1 to TRBJ2-7, with D unclear. The CDR3 spans 13 residues. The germline CDR1 and CDR2 sequences are DFQATT and SNEGSKA (reference sequence). Trimming shortened V by 5 bases and J by 1 base, and 12 bases separated the two germline ends. CDR3 coding DNA: TGCAGTGCTGTGCCCCGGGTATCCTACGAGCAGTACTTC. It encodes CSAVPRVSYEQYF.

The chain couples TRBV7-3 to TRBJ2-1, with D possibly matching TRBD1 (6 bases). The CDR3 has 15 amino acids. V was pared by 6 bases and J by 8 bases, with 20 bases between. CDR1 and CDR2 from the germline V gene are SGHTA and FQGTGA. The CDR3 sequence is CASRDPGTNQDEQFF. The CDR3 region has the DNA TGTGCCAGCAGGGATCCCGGGACAAATCAGGATGAGCAGTTCTTC.

This clonotype has a handful of counts. The chain joins TRBV27 to TRBJ2-1, with 10 bases lining up with TRBD2. This CDR3 spans 17 amino acids. After removal of 1 base from V and 7 bases from J, the junction contained 10 bases not matched to a gene. Germline-derived CDR1 and CDR2 are MNHEY and SMNVEV (reference sequence). CDR3 sequence: CASSLWTGTSVANEQFF. As DNA, the CDR3 is TGTGCCAGCAGTTTATGGACCGGGACTAGCGTAGCAAATGAGCAGTTCTTC.

This chain uses TRBV9 with TRBJ2-7, with D perhaps matching TRBD1 (6 bases). The CDR3 consists of 13 residues. In germline, CDR1 is SGDLS, CDR2 YYNGEE. The V and J ends lost 3 bases and 6 bases respectively, with 13 bases between them. The CDR3 DNA reads as TGTGCCAGCAGCGGCCCTCTACAGGGCGAGCAGTACTTC. Translated, it gives CASSGPLQGEQYF.

For this clonotype: The junction shows a germline mismatch at one end, possibly a read error. J is TRBJ2-1 and V is TRBV7-7; D might be TRBD2 (6 bases). This CDR3 is built from 14 residues. Germline V gene sequence: CDR1 SSHAT, CDR2 FNYEAQ (reference sequence). In DNA form, the CDR3 reads TGTGCTAGCAGCTTAAGGCGGGGAAACAATGAGCAGTTCTTC. Protein: CASSLRRGNNEQFF.

J is TRBJ1-2 and V is TRBV5-6; D call uncertain. The CDR3 is made up of 12 amino acids. The germline gives CDR1 SGHDT, CDR2 YYEEEE. Trimming shortened V by 5 bases and J by 8 bases, and 13 bases separated the two germline ends. The CDR3 DNA follows: TGTGCCAGCAGATTGTCTACCGGGGGCTACACCTTC. It encodes CASRLSTGGYTF. The variable domain in full, completed from reference TRBV5-6 and TRBJ1-2, reads DAGVTQSPTHLIKTRGQQVTLRCSPKSGHDTVSWYQQALGQGPQFIFQYYEEEERQRGNFPDRFSGHQFPNYSSELNVNALLLGDSALYLCASRLSTGGYTFGSGTRLTVV.

There are a few counts of this clonotype. The chain has TRBV27 and TRBJ1-1, with 7 nucleotides matching TRBD1. Germline CDR1 MNHEY, CDR2 SMNVEV (reference sequence). The V and J ends lost 2 bases and 4 bases, in that order; junction bases with no gene match: 4. The CDR3 is 14 amino acids. The CDR3 loop is CASSLNRGGTEAFF. In DNA, the CDR3 is TGTGCCAGCAGTTTAAACAGGGGAGGCACTGAAGCTTTCTTT.

Only a few counts were recorded for this clonotype. The CDR3 sequence: CASSYSSILARLTPINQPQHF. In DNA, the CDR3 is TGTGCCAGCAGTTACTCGAGTATCTTGGCCAGGTTAACTCCGATCAATCAGCCCCAGCATTTT. The rearrangement joins TRBV6-5 to TRBJ1-5; D gene ambiguous. This CDR3 contains 21 residues. Germline assignment: CDR1 MNHEY and CDR2 SVGAGI. V was shortened by 0 bases and J by 3 bases, with 27 bases between the two germline ends.

The rearrangement links TRBV11-2 to TRBJ2-5; D is unresolved. The V gene's germline CDR1 is SGHAT and CDR2 FQNNGV. V lost 3 bases to trimming and J lost 5 bases, with 4 bases between them. CDR3 length: 11 amino acids. CDR3 protein: CASSFSETQYF. The CDR3 DNA reads as TGTGCCAGCAGCTTTTCGGAGACCCAGTACTTC.

The sample holds a few counts of this clonotype. The chain is built from TRBV15 and TRBJ2-7; maybe TRBD1 (6 bases). CDR3 length: 17 amino acids. Trimming took 2 bases from V and 0 from J, leaving 17 bases between them. Germline CDR1 and CDR2: LNHNV and YYDKDF (reference sequence). The CDR3 DNA sequence: TGTGCCACCAGCAGATCCCGGTCCGACAGGAGCTCCTACGAGCAGTACTTC. It is translated as CATSRSRSDRSSYEQYF.

The chain recombines TRBV5-5 with TRBJ1-1, with 9 bases lining up with TRBD1. CDR1 and CDR2 from the germline V gene are SGHKS and YYEKEE (reference sequence). The CDR3 has 18 residues. The trim removed 4 bases at V and 0 bases at J, leaving 13 bases unmatched. The CDR3 nucleotides read TGTGCCAGCAGCCCGGATTCCGGGACAGGGACCATGAACACTGAAGCTTTCTTT. It encodes CASSPDSGTGTMNTEAFF.